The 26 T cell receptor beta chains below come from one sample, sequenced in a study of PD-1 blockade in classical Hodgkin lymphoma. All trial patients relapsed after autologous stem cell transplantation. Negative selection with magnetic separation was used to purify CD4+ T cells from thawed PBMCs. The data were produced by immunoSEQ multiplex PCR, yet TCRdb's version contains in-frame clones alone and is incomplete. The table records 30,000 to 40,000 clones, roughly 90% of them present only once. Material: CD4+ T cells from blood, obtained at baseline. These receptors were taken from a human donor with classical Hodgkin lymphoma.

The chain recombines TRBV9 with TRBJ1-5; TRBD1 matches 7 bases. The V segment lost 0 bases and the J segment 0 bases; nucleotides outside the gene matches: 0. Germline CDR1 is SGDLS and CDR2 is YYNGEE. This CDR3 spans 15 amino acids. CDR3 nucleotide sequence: TGTGCCAGCAGCGTAGGGACAGGTAGCAATCAGCCCCAGCATTTT. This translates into CASSVGTGSNQPQHF.

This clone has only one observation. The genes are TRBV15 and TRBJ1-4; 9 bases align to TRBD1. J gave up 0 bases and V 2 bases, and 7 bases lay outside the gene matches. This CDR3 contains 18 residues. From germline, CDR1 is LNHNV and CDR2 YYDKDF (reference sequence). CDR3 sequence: CATSRIPGQGATNEKLFF. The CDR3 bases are TGTGCCACCAGCAGAATCCCGGGACAGGGTGCAACTAATGAAAAACTGTTTTTT.

CDR3 sequence reads: CASSLEGRGSSPLHF. In nucleotides, the CDR3 is TGCGCCAGCAGCTTGGAGGGAAGGGGGAGTTCACCCCTCCACTTT. This sequence joins TRBV5-1 and TRBJ1-6; D is possibly TRBD1 (6 bases). The CDR3 loop spans 15 amino acids. Trimming stripped 0 bases from V and 9 bases from J, with 13 bases between. CDR1 and CDR2 (germline): SGHRS, YFSETQ.

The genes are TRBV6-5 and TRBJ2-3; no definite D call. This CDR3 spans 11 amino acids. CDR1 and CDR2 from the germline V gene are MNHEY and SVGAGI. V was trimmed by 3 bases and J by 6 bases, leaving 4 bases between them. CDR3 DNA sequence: TGTGCCAGCAGTTATGGGGATACGCAGTATTTT. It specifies CASSYGDTQYF.

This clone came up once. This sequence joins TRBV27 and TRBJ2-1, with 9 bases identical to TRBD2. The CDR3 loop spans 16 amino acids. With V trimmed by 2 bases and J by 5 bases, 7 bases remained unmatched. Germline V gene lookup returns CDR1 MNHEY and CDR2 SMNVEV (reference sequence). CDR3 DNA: TGTGCCAGCAGTTTAGATGGCGGGAGGGACCACAATGAGCAGTTCTTC. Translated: CASSLDGGRDHNEQFF.

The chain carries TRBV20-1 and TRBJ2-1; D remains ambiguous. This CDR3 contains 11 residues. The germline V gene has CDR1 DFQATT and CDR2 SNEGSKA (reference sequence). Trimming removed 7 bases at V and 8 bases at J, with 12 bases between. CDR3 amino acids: CSVTISYEQFF. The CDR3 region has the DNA TGCAGTGTTACGATTAGCTATGAGCAGTTCTTC.

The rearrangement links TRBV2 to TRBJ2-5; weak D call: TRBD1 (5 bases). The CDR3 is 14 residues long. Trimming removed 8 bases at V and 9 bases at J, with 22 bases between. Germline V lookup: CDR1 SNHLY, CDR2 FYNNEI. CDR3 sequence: CASGQGVHRVAQYF. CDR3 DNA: TGTGCCAGCGGCCAGGGCGTCCATCGGGTCGCCCAGTACTTC.

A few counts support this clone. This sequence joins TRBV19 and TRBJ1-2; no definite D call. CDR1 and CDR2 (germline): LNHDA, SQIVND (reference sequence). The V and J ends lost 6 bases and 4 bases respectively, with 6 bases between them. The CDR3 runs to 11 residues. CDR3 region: CASRHGYGYTF. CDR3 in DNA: TGTGCCAGTAGGCACGGCTATGGCTACACCTTC.

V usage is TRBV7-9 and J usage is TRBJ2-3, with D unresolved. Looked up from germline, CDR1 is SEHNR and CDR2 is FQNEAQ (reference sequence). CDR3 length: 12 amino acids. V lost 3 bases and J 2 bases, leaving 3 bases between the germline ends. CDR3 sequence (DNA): TGTGCCAGCAGCTTGTACACAGATACGCAGTATTTT. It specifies CASSLYTDTQYF.

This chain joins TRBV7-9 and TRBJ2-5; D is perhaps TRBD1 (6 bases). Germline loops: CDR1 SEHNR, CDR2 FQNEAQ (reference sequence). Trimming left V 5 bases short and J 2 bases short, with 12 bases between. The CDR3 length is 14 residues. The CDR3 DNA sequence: TGTGCCAGCAGCCGAGCCGGACAGCAAGAGACCCAGTACTTC. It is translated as CASSRAGQQETQYF.

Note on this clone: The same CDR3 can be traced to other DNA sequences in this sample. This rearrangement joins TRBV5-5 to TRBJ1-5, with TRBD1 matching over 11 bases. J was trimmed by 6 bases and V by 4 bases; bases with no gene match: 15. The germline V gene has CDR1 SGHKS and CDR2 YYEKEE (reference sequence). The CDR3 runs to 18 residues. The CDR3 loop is CASSTWTGGAGLGQPQHF. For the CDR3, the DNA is TGTGCCAGCAGCACGTGGACAGGGGGCGCCGGGTTGGGTCAGCCCCAGCATTTT.

The DNA of the CDR3 is TGCGCCAGCAGCTTGGCAATACTGAACACTGAAGCTTTCTTT. It codes for CASSLAILNTEAFF. The chain employs TRBV5-1 and TRBJ1-1; D gene ambiguous. The CDR3 has 14 residues. V was shortened by 0 bases and J by 0 bases, with 6 bases between the two germline ends. Germline V gives CDR1 SGHRS, CDR2 YFSETQ.

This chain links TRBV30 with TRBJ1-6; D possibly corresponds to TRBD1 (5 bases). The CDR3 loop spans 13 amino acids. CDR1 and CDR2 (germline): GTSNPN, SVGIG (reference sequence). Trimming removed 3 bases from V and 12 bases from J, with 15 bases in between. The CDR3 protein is CAWRLDTGVPLHF. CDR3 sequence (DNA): TGTGCCTGGAGATTGGACACCGGGGTACCCCTCCACTTT.

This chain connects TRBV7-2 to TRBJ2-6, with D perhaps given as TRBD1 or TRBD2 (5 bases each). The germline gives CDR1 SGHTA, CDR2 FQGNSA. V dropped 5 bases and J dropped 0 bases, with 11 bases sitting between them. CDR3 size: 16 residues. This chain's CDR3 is CASSSGHLSGANVLTF. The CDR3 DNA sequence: TGTGCCAGCAGCAGCGGACATCTCTCTGGGGCCAACGTCCTGACTTTC.

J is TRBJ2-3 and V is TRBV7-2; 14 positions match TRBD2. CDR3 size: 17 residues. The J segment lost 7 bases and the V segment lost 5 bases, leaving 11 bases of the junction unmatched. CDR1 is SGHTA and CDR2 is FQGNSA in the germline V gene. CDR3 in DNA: TGTGCCAGCAGCCAACCGGGACTAGCGGGAGAGGAAAATACGCAGTATTTT. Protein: CASSQPGLAGEENTQYF.

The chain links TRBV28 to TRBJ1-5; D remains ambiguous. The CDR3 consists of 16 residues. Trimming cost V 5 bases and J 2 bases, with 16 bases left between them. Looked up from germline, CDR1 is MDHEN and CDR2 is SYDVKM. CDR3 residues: CASSPPGGRGNQPQHF. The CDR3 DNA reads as TGTGCCAGCAGTCCCCCGGGAGGGAGGGGCAATCAGCCCCAGCATTTT.

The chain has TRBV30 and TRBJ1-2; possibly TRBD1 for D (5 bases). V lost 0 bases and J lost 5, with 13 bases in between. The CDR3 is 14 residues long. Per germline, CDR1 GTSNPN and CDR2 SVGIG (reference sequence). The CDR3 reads CAWSVRDSEYGYTF. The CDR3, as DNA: TGTGCCTGGAGTGTACGCGACAGCGAATATGGCTACACCTTC.

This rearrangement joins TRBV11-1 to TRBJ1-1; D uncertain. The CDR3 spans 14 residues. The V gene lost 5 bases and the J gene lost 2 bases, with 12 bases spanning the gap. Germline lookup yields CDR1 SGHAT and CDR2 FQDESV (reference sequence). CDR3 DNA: TGTGCCAGCAGCCAAAAAGACACTAACACTGAAGCTTTCTTT. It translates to CASSQKDTNTEAFF.

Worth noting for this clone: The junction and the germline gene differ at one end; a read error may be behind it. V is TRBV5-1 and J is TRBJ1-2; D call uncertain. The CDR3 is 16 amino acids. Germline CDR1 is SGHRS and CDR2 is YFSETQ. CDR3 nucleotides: TGCGCCAGCAGGTTGGCCCTAAGCGCCGCTAACTATGGCTACACCTTC. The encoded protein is CASRLALSAANYGYTF.

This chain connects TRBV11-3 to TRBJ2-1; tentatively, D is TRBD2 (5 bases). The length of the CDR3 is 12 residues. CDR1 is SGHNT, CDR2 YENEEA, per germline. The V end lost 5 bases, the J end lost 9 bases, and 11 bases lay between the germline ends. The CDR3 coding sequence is TGTGCCAGCAGCCCCGAGGGCAGTGAGCAGTTCTTC. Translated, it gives CASSPEGSEQFF.

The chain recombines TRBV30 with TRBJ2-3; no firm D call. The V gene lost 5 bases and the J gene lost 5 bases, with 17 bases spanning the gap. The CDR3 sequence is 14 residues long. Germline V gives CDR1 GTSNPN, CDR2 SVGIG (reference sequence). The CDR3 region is CAWGPAGGKDTQYF. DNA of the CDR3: TGTGCCTGGGGTCCGGCAGGTGGTAAAGATACGCAGTATTTT.

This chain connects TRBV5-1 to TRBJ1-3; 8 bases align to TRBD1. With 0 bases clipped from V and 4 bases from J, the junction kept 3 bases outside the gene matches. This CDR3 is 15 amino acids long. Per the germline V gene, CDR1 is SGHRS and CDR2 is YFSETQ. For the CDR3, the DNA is TGCGCCAGCAGCTTGGGCGGGACAGGAGGAAACACCATATATTTT. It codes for CASSLGGTGGNTIYF.

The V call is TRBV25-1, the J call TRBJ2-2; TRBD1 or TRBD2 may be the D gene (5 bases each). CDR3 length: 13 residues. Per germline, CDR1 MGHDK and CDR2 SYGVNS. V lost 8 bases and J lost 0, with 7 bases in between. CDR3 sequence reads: CASRGPNTGELFF. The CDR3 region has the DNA TGTGCCAGCCGGGGACCGAACACCGGGGAGCTGTTTTTT.

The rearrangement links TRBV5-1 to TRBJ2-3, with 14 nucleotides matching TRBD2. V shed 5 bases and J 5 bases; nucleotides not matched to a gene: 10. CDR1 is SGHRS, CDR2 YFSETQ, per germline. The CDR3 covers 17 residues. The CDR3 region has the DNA TGCGCCAGCAGACCCCCGGGACTAGCGGGAGTGATAGATACGCAGTATTTT. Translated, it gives CASRPPGLAGVIDTQYF.

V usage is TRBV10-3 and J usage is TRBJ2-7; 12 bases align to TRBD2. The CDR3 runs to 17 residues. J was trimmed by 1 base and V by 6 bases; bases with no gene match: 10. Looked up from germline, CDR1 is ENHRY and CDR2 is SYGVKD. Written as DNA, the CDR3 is TGTGCCATCAGCCAGGGACTAGCGGGCCTGATTTCCTACGAGCAGTACTTC. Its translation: CAISQGLAGLISYEQYF.

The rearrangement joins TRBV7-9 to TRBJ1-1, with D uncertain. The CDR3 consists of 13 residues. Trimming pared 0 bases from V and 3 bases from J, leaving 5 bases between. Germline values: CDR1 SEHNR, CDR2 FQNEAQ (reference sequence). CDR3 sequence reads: CASSLASYTEAFF. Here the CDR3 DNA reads TGTGCCAGCAGCTTAGCGTCATACACTGAAGCTTTCTTT.